This T cell receptor beta chain stems from a study of stem cell transplantation in POMP-related autoinflammatory disease. For the study at large: Through one year post-transplant, neutrophils and platelets were 100% of graft donor origin.

Study-wide findings and caveats: A trend toward lower repertoire diversity and greater clonality appeared in every analyzed T-cell subset of PRAID patients.

As concerns this clone: What it binds is unknown.

PRAID featured immunodeficiency plus autoinflammation. Germline V gene lookup returns CDR1 SGHRS and CDR2 YFSETQ. Trimming removed 8 bases at V and 5 bases at J, with 11 bases between. The CDR3 contains 11 residues. The data were produced by immunoSEQ multiplex PCR, yet TCRdb's version contains in-frame clones alone and is incomplete. This table holds about 4,900 clones, 92% found once. Specimen: CD8+ T cells from PBMCs, collected after stem cell transplantation. V and J are TRBV5-1 and TRBJ2-7; possible D gene TRBD2, 5 bases. The receptor was derived from a human patient with POMP-related autoinflammation and immune dysregulation (PRAID). Some T cells may have come from the graft donor. The CDR3 DNA sequence: TGCGCCAGTCGGGAAGTCGACGAGCAGTACTTC. It is translated as CASREVDEQYF.